One and the same sample provided the 8 T cell receptor beta chains below, sequenced in a study of T-cell reconstitution after alpha-beta-depleted transplantation in children. Molecular barcoding with unique molecular identifiers was used for the TCRbeta library. Using its own MiXCR run on the PCR reads, TCRdb lists one record per CDR3 protein. The sample has around 580,000 distinct CDR3 sequences, approximately 22% seen once. The sequenced sample was PBMCs, mostly from graft donor cells, obtained 360 days after TCRalphabeta/CD19-depleted stem cell transplant. The receptors originated from a boy less than two years old who had a stem cell transplant for acute myeloid leukemia, so the T cells may come from the graft donor.

This clonotype was observed many times. V usage is TRBV7-9 and J usage is TRBJ2-7, with a tentative D call TRBD1 (5 bases). CDR1 is SEHNR, CDR2 FQNEAQ, per germline (reference sequence). The CDR3 is made up of 13 amino acids. The V end was cut by 5 bases, the J end by 2 bases, with 10 bases between. The CDR3 DNA is TGTGCCAGCAGCCTTCCAGGGACCTACGAGCAGTACTTC. Amino acid sequence: CASSLPGTYEQYF.

Many counts were recorded for this clonotype. A read error may account for a junction end that differs from germline. The chain combines TRBV12-3 or TRBV12-4 with TRBJ2-2, with TRBD2 matching over 11 bases. The CDR3 has 15 residues. This CDR3 reads CASSIAGGDTGELFF. In DNA, the CDR3 is TGTGCCAGCAGTATAGCGGGGGGGGACACCGGGGAGCTGTTTTTT.

This clonotype was seen more than once but under ten times. V and J are TRBV11-2 and TRBJ2-1, with 8 bases matching TRBD2. Germline-derived CDR1 and CDR2 are SGHAT and FQNNGV. The CDR3 extends over 17 amino acids. V trimming: 0 bases; J trimming: 4 bases; junction bases outside the gene matches: 8. As DNA, the CDR3 is TGTGCCAGCAGCTTAGATCGGGCGGGGGGCCCGTACAATGAGCAGTTCTTC. Its translation is CASSLDRAGGPYNEQFF.

This rearrangement joins TRBV7-2 to TRBJ2-2; 9 nucleotides match TRBD1. The CDR3 has 15 amino acids. Germline lookup yields CDR1 SGHTA and CDR2 FQGNSA. The V segment lost 5 bases and the J segment 6 bases; nucleotides outside the gene matches: 7. The chain's CDR3 is CASSHGTGRAGELFF. The CDR3 bases are TGTGCCAGCAGCCATGGGACAGGGAGGGCCGGGGAGCTGTTTTTT. Full variable domain (remainder filled in from reference TRBV7-2 and TRBJ2-2): GAGVSQSPSNKVTEKGKDVELRCDPISGHTALYWYRQSLGQGLEFLIYFQGNSAPDKSGLPSDRFSAERTGGSVSTLTIQRTQQEDSAVYLCASSHGTGRAGELFFGEGSRLTVL.

This chain joins TRBV11-2 and TRBJ2-3; 11 bases match TRBD2. J was trimmed by 5 bases and V by 6 bases; bases with no gene match: 7. This CDR3 is built from 15 residues. Germline assignment: CDR1 SGHAT and CDR2 FQNNGV. CDR3 bases: TGTGCCAGCAGGAAACTAGCGGGGGTTTTAGATACGCAGTATTTT. Its translation: CASRKLAGVLDTQYF.

This clonotype was detected a few times. CDR3 nucleotides: TGCAGCGTAGACCCCCGTGTGGGAGAGACCCAGTACTTC. Translating gives CSVDPRVGETQYF. This chain uses TRBV29-1 with TRBJ2-5; D uncertain. Trimming removed 6 bases at V and 4 bases at J, with 15 bases between. Germline-derived CDR1 and CDR2 are SQVTM and ANQGSEA. The CDR3 contains 13 residues.

Ten or more counts support this clonotype. V is TRBV5-6 and J is TRBJ2-1; D is ambiguous. This CDR3 is 13 amino acids long. Germline CDR1 reads SGHDT; CDR2 reads YYEEEE. Trimming left V 0 bases short and J 8 bases short, with 9 bases between. The DNA of the CDR3 is TGTGCCAGCAGCTTGGAGGGTAGCTATGAGCAGTTCTTC. Protein sequence: CASSLEGSYEQFF.

This clonotype was counted ten times or more. The chain combines TRBV7-9 with TRBJ2-7; 7 bases match TRBD1. The CDR3 has 14 amino acids. The junction had 6 bases not matched to a gene; V was cut back by 5 bases and J by 2 bases. The germline V gene has CDR1 SEHNR and CDR2 FQNEAQ (reference sequence). The DNA for the CDR3 is TGTGCCAGCAGCCGCCCGGACAGGCCCTACGAGCAGTACTTC. Its translation: CASSRPDRPYEQYF.